This T cell receptor beta chain was sequenced during a study of regulatory T cells in long-lasting Graves disease. Points from the study as a whole: Thyroid tissue was not sampled; only peripheral blood was. Persistent patients shared more public clonotypes (approximately 2,800) than new patients (nearly 1,000).

iRepertoire HTBI primers and Arm-PCR of CDR3 regions built TCR beta libraries. One entry per CDR3 protein, called by TCRdb with MiXCR from the multiplex PCR reads. The profile shows about 220,000 distinct CDR3 sequences, around 19% of them singletons. Germline V gene lookup returns CDR1 GTSNPN and CDR2 SVGIG (reference sequence). This CDR3 is 11 amino acids long. V was cut by 8 bases and J by 8 bases, with 12 bases left in between. This clonotype was observed many times. Its antigen remains unidentified. Time point reported: newly diagnosed GD, antithyroid drugs for less than 3 months. PBMC RNA served as the TCR library source. These data also featured in a second study, about T cells in Graves' hyperthyroidism and ophthalmopathy. This second study notes: Among clonotypes expanded in thyroid above 0.001, most were also found in blood. Ophthalmopathy got predicted by the model a median approximately 6 months before its onset.

This receptor was identified in a woman aged 25 to 39 with Graves disease. Sequenced here: peripheral blood mononuclear cells (PBMCs), sampled at new diagnosis, from a patient treated with antithyroid drugs. The rearrangement uses TRBV30 and TRBJ1-4; no definite D call. The CDR3 loop is CAHSGSEKLFF. The CDR3, as DNA: TGTGCCCATTCCGGGTCCGAAAAACTGTTTTTT.